This TCR beta chain is from a study of shared clonotypes between healthy human individuals. Naive CD8 populations comprised CD45RO-negative cells positively selected for CCR7, excluding terminally differentiated effector memory CD45RA+ cells. Comment on this clone: Its antigen remains unidentified. The sample holds other DNA sequences that translate to the same CDR3.

Study-wide results and limits: Some clonotypes were shared by all four sorted-subset donors, while others were not shared. The non-shared ones had lower generation probabilities than the shared ones. Tissue TCR repertoires likely differ from these blood-only repertoires. Among donors, sharing of clonotypes was expected to be affected by sequencing depth.

Trimming left V 0 bases short and J 5 bases short, with 7 bases between. The CDR3 runs 14 residues. Looked up from germline, CDR1 is MGHRA and CDR2 is YSYEKL. At a deep level, the assay was run. TCRdb's table, derived via immunoSEQ multiplex PCR, lists solely in-frame clones and lacks some. The profile covers fewer than 1 million clones, with 90% to 97% appearing a single time and approximately 0.2% taken by the ten largest. The chain carries TRBV4-1 and TRBJ2-2; D is possibly TRBD2 (6 bases). The receptor comes from a man aged 25 to 40 in good health. The sequenced sample was naive CD8+ T cells sorted from blood. The chain's CDR3 is CASSQDRGTGELFF. The DNA of the CDR3 is TGCGCCAGCAGCCAAGATCGGGGGACCGGGGAGCTGTTTTTT.